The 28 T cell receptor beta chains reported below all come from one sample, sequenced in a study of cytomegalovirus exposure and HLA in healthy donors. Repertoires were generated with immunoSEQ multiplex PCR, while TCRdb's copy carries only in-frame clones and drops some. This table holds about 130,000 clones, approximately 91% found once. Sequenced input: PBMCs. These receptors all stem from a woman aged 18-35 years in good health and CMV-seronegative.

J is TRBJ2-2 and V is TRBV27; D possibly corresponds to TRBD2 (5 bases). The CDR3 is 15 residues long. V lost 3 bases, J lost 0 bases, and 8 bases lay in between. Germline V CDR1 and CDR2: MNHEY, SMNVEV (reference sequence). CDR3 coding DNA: TGTGCCAGCAGTTTTGAGGGCTCGAACACCGGGGAGCTGTTTTTT. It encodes CASSFEGSNTGELFF.

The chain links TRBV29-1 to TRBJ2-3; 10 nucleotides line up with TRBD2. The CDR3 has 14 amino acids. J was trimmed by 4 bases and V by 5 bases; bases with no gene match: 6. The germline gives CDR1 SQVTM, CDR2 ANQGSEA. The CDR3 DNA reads TGCAGCGTTTCCAGCGGGAGGGCCGCAGATACGCAGTATTTT. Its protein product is CSVSSGRAADTQYF.

The CDR3 region is CASSSAGGSTEAFF. In DNA form, the CDR3 reads TGTGCCAGTAGTTCCGCAGGGGGGTCTACTGAAGCTTTCTTT. The V call is TRBV19, the J call TRBJ1-1; 7 bases line up with TRBD1. Germline values: CDR1 LNHDA, CDR2 SQIVND (reference sequence). Germline trimming cut 5 bases from V and 5 bases from J; bases unmatched to any gene: 8. CDR3 length equals 14 residues.

This chain's CDR3 is CASPSGGSTGELFF. CDR3 nucleotides: TGTGCCAGCCCATCCGGGGGTAGCACCGGGGAGCTGTTTTTT. This rearrangement joins TRBV7-9 to TRBJ2-2; possible D gene TRBD2, 6 bases. The V and J ends lost 8 bases and 4 bases respectively, with 14 bases between them. Germline V CDR1 and CDR2: SEHNR, FQNEAQ (reference sequence). CDR3 size: 14 residues.

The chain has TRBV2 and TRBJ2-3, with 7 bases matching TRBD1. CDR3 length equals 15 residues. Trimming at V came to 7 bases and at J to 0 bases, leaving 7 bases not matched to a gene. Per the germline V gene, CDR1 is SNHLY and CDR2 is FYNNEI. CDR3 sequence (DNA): TGTGCCAGCAATGAGGGACAGTTCAGCACAGATACGCAGTATTTT. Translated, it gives CASNEGQFSTDTQYF.

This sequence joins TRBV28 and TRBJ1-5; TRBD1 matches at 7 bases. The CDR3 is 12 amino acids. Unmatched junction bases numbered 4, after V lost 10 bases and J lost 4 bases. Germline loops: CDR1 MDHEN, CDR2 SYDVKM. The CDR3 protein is CATRTGNQPQHF. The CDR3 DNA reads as TGTGCCACCAGGACAGGAAATCAGCCCCAGCATTTT.

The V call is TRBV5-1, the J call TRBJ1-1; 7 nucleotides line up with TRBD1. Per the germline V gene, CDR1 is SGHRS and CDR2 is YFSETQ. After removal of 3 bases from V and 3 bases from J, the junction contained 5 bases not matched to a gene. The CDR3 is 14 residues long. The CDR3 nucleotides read TGCGCCAGCAGCTACCGGGACAGCGACACTGAAGCTTTCTTT. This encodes CASSYRDSDTEAFF.

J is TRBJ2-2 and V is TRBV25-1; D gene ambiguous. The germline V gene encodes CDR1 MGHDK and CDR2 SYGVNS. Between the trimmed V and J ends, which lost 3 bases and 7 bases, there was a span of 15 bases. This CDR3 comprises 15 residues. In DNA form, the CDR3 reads TGTGCCAGCAGTGACGCGGCAGAGGCACTCGGGGAGCTGTTTTTT. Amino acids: CASSDAAEALGELFF.

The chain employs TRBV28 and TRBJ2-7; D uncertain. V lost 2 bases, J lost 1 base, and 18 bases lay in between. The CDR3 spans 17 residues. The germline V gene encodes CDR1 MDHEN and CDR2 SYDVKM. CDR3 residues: CASSLPRLASSSYEQYF. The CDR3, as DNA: TGTGCCAGCAGTTTACCGAGACTCGCCTCCTCGTCCTACGAGCAGTACTTC.

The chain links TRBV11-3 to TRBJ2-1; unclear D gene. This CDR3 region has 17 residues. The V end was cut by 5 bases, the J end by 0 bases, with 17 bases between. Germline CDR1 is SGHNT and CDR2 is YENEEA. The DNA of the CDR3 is TGTGCCAGCAGCACCTCTCTAGTGACCAGCTCCTACAATGAGCAGTTCTTC. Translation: CASSTSLVTSSYNEQFF. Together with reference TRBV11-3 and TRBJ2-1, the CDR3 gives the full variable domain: EAGVVQSPRYKIIEKKQPVAFWCNPISGHNTLYWYLQNLGQGPELLIRYENEEAVDDSQLPKDRFSAERLKGVDSTLKIQPAELGDSAVYLCASSTSLVTSSYNEQFFGPGTRLTVL.

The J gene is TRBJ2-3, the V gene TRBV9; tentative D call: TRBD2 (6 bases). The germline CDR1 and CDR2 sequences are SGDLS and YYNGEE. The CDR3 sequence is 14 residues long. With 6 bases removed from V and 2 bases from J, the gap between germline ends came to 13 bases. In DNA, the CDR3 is TGTGCCAGCAACGACGGGAGTACCACAGATACGCAGTATTTT. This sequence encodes CASNDGSTTDTQYF. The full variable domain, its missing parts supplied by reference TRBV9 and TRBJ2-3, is DSGVTQTPKHLITATGQRVTLRCSPRSGDLSVYWYQQSLDQGLQFLIQYYNGEERAKGNILERFSAQQFPDLHSELNLSSLELGDSALYFCASNDGSTTDTQYFGPGTRLTVL.

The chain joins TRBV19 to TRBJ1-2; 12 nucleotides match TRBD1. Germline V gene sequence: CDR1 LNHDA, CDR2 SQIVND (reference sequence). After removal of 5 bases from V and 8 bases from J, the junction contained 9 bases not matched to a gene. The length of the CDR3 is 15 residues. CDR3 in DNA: TGTGCCAGTAGTTTCCTCCGGGACAGGGGGCACGGCTACACCTTC. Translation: CASSFLRDRGHGYTF.

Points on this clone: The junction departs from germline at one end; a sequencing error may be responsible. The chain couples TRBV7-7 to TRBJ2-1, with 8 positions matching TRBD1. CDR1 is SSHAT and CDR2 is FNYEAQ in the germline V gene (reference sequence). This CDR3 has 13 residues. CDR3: CASSLRQGNEQFF. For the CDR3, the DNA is TGTGCTAGCAGCCTCCGACAGGGGAATGAGCAGTTCTTC.

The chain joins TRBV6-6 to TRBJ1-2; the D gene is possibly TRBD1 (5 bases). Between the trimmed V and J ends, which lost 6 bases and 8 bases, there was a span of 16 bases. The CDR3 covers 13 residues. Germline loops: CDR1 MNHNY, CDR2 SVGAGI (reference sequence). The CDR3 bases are TGTGCCAGCAGCTCAGGGTTTGGCTCGGGCTACACCTTC. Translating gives CASSSGFGSGYTF.

The CDR3: CASSLVRFTEAFF. The CDR3 DNA follows: TGTGCCAGCAGCTTAGTGCGATTCACTGAAGCTTTCTTT. V usage is TRBV7-6 and J usage is TRBJ1-1; D unresolved. V was cut by 1 base and J by 4 bases, with 7 bases left in between. The CDR3 runs to 13 residues. Looked up from germline, CDR1 is SGHVS and CDR2 is FNYEAQ.

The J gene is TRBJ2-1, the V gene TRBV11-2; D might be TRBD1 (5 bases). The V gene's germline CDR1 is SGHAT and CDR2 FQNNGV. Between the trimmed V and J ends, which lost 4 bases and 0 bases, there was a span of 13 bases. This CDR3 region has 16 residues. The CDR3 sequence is CASSSPGASSYNEQFF. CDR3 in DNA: TGTGCCAGCAGCTCCCCTGGGGCTAGCTCCTACAATGAGCAGTTCTTC.

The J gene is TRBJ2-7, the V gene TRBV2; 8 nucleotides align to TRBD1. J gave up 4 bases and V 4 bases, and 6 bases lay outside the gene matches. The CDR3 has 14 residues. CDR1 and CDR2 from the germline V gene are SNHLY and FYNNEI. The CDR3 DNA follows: TGTGCCAGCAGTGGGGGCAGGGGGCGGTACGAGCAGTACTTC. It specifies CASSGGRGRYEQYF.

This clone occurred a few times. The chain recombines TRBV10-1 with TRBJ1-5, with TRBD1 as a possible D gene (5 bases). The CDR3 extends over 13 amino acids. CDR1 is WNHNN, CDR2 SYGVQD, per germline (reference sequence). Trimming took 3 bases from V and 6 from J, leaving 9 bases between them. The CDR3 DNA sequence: TGCGCCAGCAGTGAAGGGGTTGCTCAGCCCCAGCATTTT. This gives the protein CASSEGVAQPQHF.

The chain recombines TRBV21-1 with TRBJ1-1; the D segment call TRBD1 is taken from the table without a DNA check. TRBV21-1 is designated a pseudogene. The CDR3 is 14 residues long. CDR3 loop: CASSKLTQGTEAFF. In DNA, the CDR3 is TGTGCCAGCAGCAAACTGACACAGGGCACTGAAGCTTTCTTT.

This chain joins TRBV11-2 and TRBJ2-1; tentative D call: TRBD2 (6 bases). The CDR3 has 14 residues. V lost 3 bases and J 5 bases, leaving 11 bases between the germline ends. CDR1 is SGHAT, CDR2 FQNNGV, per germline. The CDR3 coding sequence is TGTGCCAGCAGCTTCGCACTAGCAGACAATGAGCAGTTCTTC. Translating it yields CASSFALADNEQFF.

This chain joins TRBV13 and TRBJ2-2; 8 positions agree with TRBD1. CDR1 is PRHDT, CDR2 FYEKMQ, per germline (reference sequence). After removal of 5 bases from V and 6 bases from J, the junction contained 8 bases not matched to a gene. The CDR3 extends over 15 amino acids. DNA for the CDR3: TGTGCCAGCAGCCCTGGACAGGGACTGGCCGGGGAGCTGTTTTTT. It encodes CASSPGQGLAGELFF.

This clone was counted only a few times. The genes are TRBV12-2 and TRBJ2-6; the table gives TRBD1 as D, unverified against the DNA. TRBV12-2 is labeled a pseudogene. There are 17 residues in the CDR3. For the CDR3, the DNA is TGTGCAAGTCAATCGCCGGACAGGGACTCTGGGGCCAACGTCCTGACTTTC. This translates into CASQSPDRDSGANVLTF.

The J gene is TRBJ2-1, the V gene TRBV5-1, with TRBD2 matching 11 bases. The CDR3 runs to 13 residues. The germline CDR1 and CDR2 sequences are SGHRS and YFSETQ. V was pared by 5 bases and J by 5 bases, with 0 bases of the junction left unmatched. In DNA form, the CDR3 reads TGCGCCAGCAGTAGCGGGGGGGACAATGAGCAGTTCTTC. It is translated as CASSSGGDNEQFF. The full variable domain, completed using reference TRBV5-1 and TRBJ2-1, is KAGVTQTPRYLIKTRGQQVTLSCSPISGHRSVSWYQQTPGQGLQFLFEYFSETQRNKGNFPGRFSGRQFSNSRSEMNVSTLELGDSALYLCASSSGGDNEQFFGPGTRLTVL.

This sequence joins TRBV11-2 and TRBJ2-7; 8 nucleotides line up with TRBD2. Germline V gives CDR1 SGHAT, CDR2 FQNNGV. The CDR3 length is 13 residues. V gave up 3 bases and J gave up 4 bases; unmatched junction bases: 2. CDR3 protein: CASSFLAGYEQYF. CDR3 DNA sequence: TGTGCCAGCAGCTTCTTAGCGGGATACGAGCAGTACTTC.

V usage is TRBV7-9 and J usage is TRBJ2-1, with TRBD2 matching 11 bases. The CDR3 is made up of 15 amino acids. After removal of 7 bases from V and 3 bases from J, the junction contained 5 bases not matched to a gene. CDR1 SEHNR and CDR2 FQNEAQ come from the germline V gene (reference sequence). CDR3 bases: TGTGCCAGCACCCCTAGCGGGAGGAGCTACAATGAGCAGTTCTTC. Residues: CASTPSGRSYNEQFF.

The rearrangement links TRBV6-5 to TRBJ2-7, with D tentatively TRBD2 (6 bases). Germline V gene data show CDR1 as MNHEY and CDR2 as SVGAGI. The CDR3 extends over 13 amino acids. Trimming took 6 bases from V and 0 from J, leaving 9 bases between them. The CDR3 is CASSPGLSYEQYF. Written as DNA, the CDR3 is TGTGCCAGCAGCCCGGGACTCTCCTACGAGCAGTACTTC.

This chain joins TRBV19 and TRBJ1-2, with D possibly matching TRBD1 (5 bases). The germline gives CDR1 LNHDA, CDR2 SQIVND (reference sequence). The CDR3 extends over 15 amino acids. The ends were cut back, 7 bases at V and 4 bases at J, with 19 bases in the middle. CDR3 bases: TGTGCCAGTACCGATGGGGGGGAACTTTCCTATGGCTACACCTTC. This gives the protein CASTDGGELSYGYTF. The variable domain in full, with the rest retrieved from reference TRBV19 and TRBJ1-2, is DGGITQSPKYLFRKEGQNVTLSCEQNLNHDAMYWYRQDPGQGLRLIYYSQIVNDFQKGDIAEGYSVSREKKESFPLTVTSAQKNPTAFYLCASTDGGELSYGYTFGSGTRLTVV.

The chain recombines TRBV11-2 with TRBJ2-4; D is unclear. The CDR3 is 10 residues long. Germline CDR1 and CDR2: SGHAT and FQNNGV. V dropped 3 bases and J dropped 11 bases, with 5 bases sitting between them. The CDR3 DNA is TGTGCCAGCAGCTTCCAATTTCAGTACTTC. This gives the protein CASSFQFQYF.